Below, 31 T cell receptor beta chains from the same sample are listed, as sequenced in a study of T cell repertoires in cytomegalovirus infection. TCRdb passed the reads through MiXCR, listing each CDR3 protein once. Among about 530,000 distinct CDR3 sequences listed, about 25% were seen once. Material for sequencing was PBMCs. The origin of the receptors is a human donor in good health (CMV status not recorded). Some clones in this sample may be carry-over from other donors' samples.

This clonotype was observed at least ten times. This chain connects TRBV7-9 to TRBJ2-5; D is possibly TRBD2 (6 bases). V dropped 4 bases and J dropped 5 bases, with 23 bases sitting between them. Germline-derived CDR1 and CDR2 are SEHNR and FQNEAQ (reference sequence). The CDR3 runs to 17 residues. The CDR3 sequence: CASSSPEGGLGTETQYF. DNA of the CDR3: TGTGCCAGCAGCTCTCCCGAAGGAGGGTTGGGTACGGAGACCCAGTACTTC.

The V and J genes are TRBV12-3 or TRBV12-4 and TRBJ2-3; TRBD1 agrees at 7 bases. Losses at the gene ends were 6 bases for V and 2 bases for J; bases not matched to a gene: 26. This CDR3 has 21 residues. This CDR3 is CASRPGRQGFTRGIYTDTQYF. DNA for the CDR3: TGTGCCAGCAGACCCGGTCGACAGGGTTTTACCCGAGGTATTTACACAGATACGCAGTATTTT.

The rearrangement uses TRBV20-1 and TRBJ2-1; the D gene is possibly TRBD2 (5 bases). Germline CDR1 and CDR2: DFQATT and SNEGSKA (reference sequence). CDR3 length equals 12 residues. V was pared by 2 bases and J by 8 bases, with 10 bases between. For the CDR3, the DNA is TGCAGTGCTAGACGTCAGAGGGATGAGCAGTTCTTC. This sequence encodes CSARRQRDEQFF.

This sequence joins TRBV29-1 and TRBJ2-1; D is unresolved. V lost 1 base to trimming and J lost 6 bases, with 7 bases between them. Germline CDR1 and CDR2: SQVTM and ANQGSEA. This CDR3 region has 12 residues. The CDR3 loop is CSVEGTTNEQFF. The CDR3 bases are TGCAGCGTTGAAGGGACGACCAATGAGCAGTTCTTC.

This clonotype was picked up many times. V and J are TRBV12-3 or TRBV12-4 and TRBJ1-2; D is unresolved. V lost 1 base and J lost 3, with 6 bases in between. The CDR3 runs to 13 residues. The CDR3 DNA reads as TGTGCCAGCAGTTTAGGGGAGCACTATGGCTACACCTTC. It codes for CASSLGEHYGYTF.

This clonotype was observed at least ten times. This chain links TRBV7-2 with TRBJ2-5; TRBD2 matches at 14 bases. Trimming cost V 5 bases and J 8 bases; bases outside gene matches: 4. CDR3 length: 14 residues. Looked up from germline, CDR1 is SGHTA and CDR2 is FQGNSA. The CDR3 DNA sequence: TGTGCCAGCAGCGGAGGACTAGCGGGAGGTACCCAGTACTTC. Amino acids: CASSGGLAGGTQYF.

The V gene is TRBV11-3, the J gene TRBJ2-4; D unresolved. This CDR3 comprises 14 residues. V lost 3 bases and J 1 base, leaving 7 bases between the germline ends. Germline V gene sequence: CDR1 SGHNT, CDR2 YENEEA. The CDR3 DNA reads as TGTGCCAGCAGCTTGGGTCACGCCAAAAACATTCAGTACTTC. Translating it yields CASSLGHAKNIQYF.

This clonotype appeared a single time. The rearrangement links TRBV27 to TRBJ1-5, with D perhaps TRBD1 (5 bases). The CDR3 extends over 16 amino acids. V gave up 5 bases and J gave up 3 bases, with 17 bases separating them. Germline V lookup: CDR1 MNHEY, CDR2 SMNVEV (reference sequence). CDR3 amino acids: CASSPISTANNQPQHF. The CDR3 bases are TGTGCCAGCAGTCCGATTTCGACAGCGAACAATCAGCCCCAGCATTTT.

The sample holds a few counts of this clonotype. The chain joins TRBV28 to TRBJ2-3; no firm D call. This CDR3 has 13 amino acids. Looked up from germline, CDR1 is MDHEN and CDR2 is SYDVKM. Between the trimmed V and J ends, which lost 7 bases and 5 bases, there was a span of 13 bases. DNA of the CDR3: TGTGCCAGCAACAAGTCATTGAAAGATACGCAGTATTTT. It encodes CASNKSLKDTQYF.

This clonotype was counted at least ten times. This chain links TRBV7-9 with TRBJ2-1; the match to TRBD2 covers 8 bases. This CDR3 has 14 amino acids. The germline V gene encodes CDR1 SEHNR and CDR2 FQNEAQ (reference sequence). V gave up 0 bases and J gave up 7 bases; unmatched junction bases: 2. The CDR3 spells CASSLASGANEQFF. The CDR3 nucleotides are TGTGCCAGCAGCTTAGCTAGCGGGGCGAATGAGCAGTTCTTC.

This clonotype was counted only a few times. V usage is TRBV28 and J usage is TRBJ1-5; 9 bases are shared with TRBD1. V trimming: 4 bases; J trimming: 8 bases; junction bases outside the gene matches: 6. The germline V gene encodes CDR1 MDHEN and CDR2 SYDVKM. The CDR3 sequence is 14 residues long. CDR3 amino acids: CASSSGQGVKPQHF. CDR3 sequence (DNA): TGTGCCAGCAGTTCGGGACAGGGAGTGAAGCCCCAGCATTTT.

The chain has TRBV27 and TRBJ2-6; D is uncertain. The V gene's germline CDR1 is MNHEY and CDR2 SMNVEV (reference sequence). Deletions cut 3 bases from V and 1 base from J, with 13 bases between. The CDR3 sequence is 17 residues long. The CDR3 bases are TGTGCCAGCAGTTTCCACCCGAGCCTTTCTGGGGCCAACGTCCTGACTTTC. It yields the protein CASSFHPSLSGANVLTF.

This clonotype was picked up a small number of times. V usage is TRBV28 and J usage is TRBJ1-2; 7 bases map to TRBD1. Germline V gene sequence: CDR1 MDHEN, CDR2 SYDVKM. There are 16 residues in the CDR3. V trimming: 4 bases; J trimming: 3 bases; junction bases outside the gene matches: 11. The CDR3 protein is CASSSGGLQGDYGYTF. CDR3 nucleotide sequence: TGTGCCAGCAGTTCAGGGGGGCTCCAAGGGGACTATGGCTACACCTTC.

This clonotype was seen repeatedly, ten times or more. The V gene is TRBV7-2, the J gene TRBJ1-2; possible D gene TRBD1, 6 bases. Trimming stripped 6 bases from V and 6 bases from J, with 17 bases between. The CDR3 is 14 residues long. Germline CDR1 and CDR2: SGHTA and FQGNSA. CDR3 sequence reads: CASSYRDGGDGYTF. CDR3 bases: TGTGCCAGCAGTTACCGGGACGGGGGCGATGGCTACACCTTC.

This clonotype was recorded a few times. This chain joins TRBV12-3 or TRBV12-4 and TRBJ1-1; no firm D call. V gave up 5 bases and J gave up 4 bases, with 14 bases separating them. The CDR3 covers 14 residues. The DNA for the CDR3 is TGTGCCAGCAGTCTACGTCTTGAGGGCACTGAAGCTTTCTTT. Translating gives CASSLRLEGTEAFF.

The chain combines TRBV4-3 with TRBJ2-7, with TRBD1 matching over 9 bases. This CDR3 has 15 amino acids. The V and J ends lost 4 bases and 5 bases, in that order; junction bases with no gene match: 9. Germline V gives CDR1 LGHNA, CDR2 YSLEER. The CDR3 sequence: CASSPDRQGVDEQYF. The CDR3 bases are TGCGCCAGCAGCCCAGATAGACAGGGGGTCGACGAGCAGTACTTC.

This clonotype was seen a handful of times. The genes are TRBV12-3 or TRBV12-4 and TRBJ1-3; possibly TRBD1 for D (5 bases). Trimming shortened V by 6 bases and J by 0 bases, and 15 bases separated the two germline ends. This CDR3 has 16 residues. The CDR3 sequence is CASRSFVRDSGNTIYF. For the CDR3, the DNA is TGTGCCAGCAGATCCTTCGTCAGGGACTCTGGAAACACCATATATTTT.

The rearrangement joins TRBV6-1 to TRBJ1-5; 8 bases line up with TRBD1. This CDR3 has 13 residues. The germline gives CDR1 MNHNS, CDR2 SASEGT. Trimming cost V 6 bases and J 4 bases; bases outside gene matches: 2. This chain's CDR3 is CASRRQGNQPQHF. The CDR3 nucleotides are TGTGCCAGCAGGCGACAGGGGAATCAGCCCCAGCATTTT.

The V call is TRBV19, the J call TRBJ2-6; 8 positions match TRBD2. The CDR3 contains 18 residues. From germline, CDR1 is LNHDA and CDR2 SQIVND (reference sequence). The V and J ends lost 9 bases and 0 bases, in that order; junction bases with no gene match: 13. CDR3 in DNA: TGTGCCAGCACGGGGGGGCTCTCGACTCTCTCTGGGGCCAACGTCCTGACTTTC. Its protein product is CASTGGLSTLSGANVLTF.

J is TRBJ2-3 and V is TRBV7-3, with D perhaps TRBD1 (5 bases). V was cut by 0 bases and J by 6 bases, with 19 bases left in between. Germline V gene sequence: CDR1 SGHTA, CDR2 FQGTGA. This CDR3 has 17 amino acids. CDR3 DNA sequence: TGTGCCAGCAGCTTAACGCCGCGAGGCAGGGAATTCGATACGCAGTATTTT. This encodes CASSLTPRGREFDTQYF.

The chain recombines TRBV10-2 with TRBJ2-3; 7 positions agree with TRBD2. Germline CDR1 is WSHSY and CDR2 is SAAADI. Losses at the gene ends were 7 bases for V and 6 bases for J; bases not matched to a gene: 13. The CDR3 has 15 amino acids. CDR3 nucleotides: TGCGCCAGCAAAACAACTAGCGATCGTCGGGATACGCAGTATTTT. It specifies CASKTTSDRRDTQYF.

The chain combines TRBV28 with TRBJ2-3; D ambiguous. Germline values: CDR1 MDHEN, CDR2 SYDVKM. V shed 2 bases and J shed 5 bases, with 11 bases lying between them. This CDR3 has 14 amino acids. The CDR3 protein is CASSLPARRDTQYF. For the CDR3, the DNA is TGTGCCAGCAGTTTACCTGCTAGAAGAGATACGCAGTATTTT.

The J gene is TRBJ1-1, the V gene TRBV11-1; the D gene is possibly TRBD1 (6 bases). V gave up 1 base and J gave up 3 bases, with 12 bases separating them. Germline V gives CDR1 SGHAT, CDR2 FQDESV (reference sequence). This CDR3 is 15 amino acids long. CDR3 in DNA: TGTGCCAGCAGCTTAGGCCCGGGGGCGGACACTGAAGCTTTCTTT. Encoded protein: CASSLGPGADTEAFF. Variable domain in full (rest from reference TRBV11-1 and TRBJ1-1): EAEVAQSPRYKITEKSQAVAFWCDPISGHATLYWYRQILGQGPELLVQFQDESVVDDSQLPKDRFSAERLKGVDSTLKIQPAELGDSAMYLCASSLGPGADTEAFFGQGTRLTVV.

The sample holds a few counts of this clonotype. The genes are TRBV10-3 and TRBJ1-6; possibly TRBD1 for D (5 bases). The CDR3 contains 14 residues. V lost 3 bases and J 7 bases, leaving 10 bases between the germline ends. Germline CDR1 and CDR2: ENHRY and SYGVKD. The CDR3 here is CAISDFTGNSPLHF. Here the CDR3 DNA reads TGTGCCATCAGTGATTTTACAGGAAATTCACCCCTCCACTTT.

The rearrangement uses TRBV28 and TRBJ1-1; D is unclear. V was trimmed by 5 bases and J by 6 bases, leaving 13 bases between them. The CDR3 is 13 residues long. In germline, CDR1 is MDHEN, CDR2 SYDVKM. CDR3 in DNA: TGTGCCAGCAGTCCGCTTTTCAGTTCTGAAGCTTTCTTT. It is translated as CASSPLFSSEAFF. Drawing the rest from reference TRBV28 and TRBJ1-1, the complete variable domain is DVKVTQSSRYLVKRTGEKVFLECVQDMDHENMFWYRQDPGLGLRLIYFSYDVKMKEKGDIPEGYSVSREKKERFSLILESASTNQTSMYLCASSPLFSSEAFFGQGTRLTVV.

This chain uses TRBV6-2 or TRBV6-3 with TRBJ1-1; possible D gene TRBD1, 5 bases. The CDR3 is made up of 14 amino acids. The germline V gene has CDR1 MNHEY and CDR2 SVGEGT. Deletions cut 3 bases from V and 1 base from J, with 9 bases between. CDR3 sequence: CASSYRGSNTEAFF. The DNA for the CDR3 is TGTGCCAGCAGTTATAGGGGTTCGAACACTGAAGCTTTCTTT.

This clonotype was counted between two and nine times. The chain is built from TRBV5-1 and TRBJ2-1; the match to TRBD2 covers 12 bases. There are 16 residues in the CDR3. Losses at the gene ends were 0 bases for V and 6 bases for J; bases not matched to a gene: 4. Germline V gene sequence: CDR1 SGHRS, CDR2 YFSETQ. The CDR3 loop is CASSLGASGRANEQFF. DNA of the CDR3: TGCGCCAGCAGCTTGGGGGCTAGCGGGAGGGCCAATGAGCAGTTCTTC.

This clonotype turned up a few times. The J gene is TRBJ2-3, the V gene TRBV10-3; possibly TRBD1 for D (8 bases). The CDR3 extends over 16 amino acids. The germline V gene encodes CDR1 ENHRY and CDR2 SYGVKD. The CDR3 loop is CATRGGGRGREDTQYF. The CDR3 DNA follows: TGTGCAACCAGAGGGGGGGGCAGGGGGCGCGAAGATACGCAGTATTTT.

This clonotype was seen a handful of times. The chain joins TRBV28 to TRBJ1-6, with TRBD1 matching 7 bases. The ends lost 6 bases at V and 7 bases at J; junction bases unmatched: 9. This CDR3 has 15 residues. Germline V gene lookup returns CDR1 MDHEN and CDR2 SYDVKM. The CDR3 spells CASRTRTGVNSPLHF. CDR3 bases: TGTGCCAGCAGGACGAGGACAGGAGTAAATTCACCCCTCCACTTT. The whole variable domain, filled in from reference TRBV28 and TRBJ1-6, reads DVKVTQSSRYLVKRTGEKVFLECVQDMDHENMFWYRQDPGLGLRLIYFSYDVKMKEKGDIPEGYSVSREKKERFSLILESASTNQTSMYLCASRTRTGVNSPLHFGNGTRLTVT.

This clonotype showed up many times. This chain joins TRBV7-2 and TRBJ2-4; 8 bases are shared with TRBD2. Germline V gives CDR1 SGHTA, CDR2 FQGNSA. Trimming cost V 5 bases and J 7 bases; bases outside gene matches: 16. The CDR3 has 17 amino acids. The chain's CDR3 is CASSPGATGGPLNIQYF. The CDR3 DNA is TGTGCCAGCAGCCCGGGAGCGACGGGAGGGCCATTGAACATTCAGTACTTC.

This clonotype was detected many times. The chain carries TRBV7-3 and TRBJ2-6, with TRBD2 as a possible D gene (5 bases). The CDR3 has 16 residues. CDR1 is SGHTA and CDR2 is FQGTGA in the germline V gene. Deletions cut 5 bases from V and 0 bases from J, with 11 bases between. The CDR3 DNA follows: TGTGCCAGCAGCCCGAGGGTAACCTCTGGGGCCAACGTCCTGACTTTC. As protein: CASSPRVTSGANVLTF.